The present entry profiles one TCR beta chain with its context. Its antigen remains unknown. This record comes from a study of T-cell memory formation after mild COVID-19. Broader study findings: Researchers report contracting CD4+ clones mostly in CM and EM, with CD8+ clones in EMRA.

5'RACE primed from the constant segment yielded TCR alpha and TCR beta cDNA libraries bearing sample barcodes and UMIs. TCRdb re-called the 5' RACE reads through MiXCR, storing one row per CDR3 protein. The sample gives hundreds of thousands of distinct CDR3 sequences, approximately 15% of which show up once; just over 8% is in the top ten. The germline CDR1 and CDR2 sequences are MNHNY and SVGAGI (reference sequence). V was trimmed by 0 bases and J by 7 bases, leaving 10 bases between them. The CDR3 totals 14 residues. The clonotype originates from an adult woman who had mild COVID-19 (a few samples of this study predate the infection). Cell type and time point are not known. The rearrangement uses TRBV6-6 and TRBJ2-1; D perhaps matches TRBD2 (5 bases). The sequenced sample consisted of PBMCs or a T cell subset sorted from them (not recorded which). This CDR3 reads CASSYSSGWNEQFF. Written as DNA, the CDR3 is TGTGCCAGCAGTTACTCCTCGGGGTGGAATGAGCAGTTCTTC.